The 9 T cell receptor beta chains listed next were all sequenced from one sample in a study of T-cell memory formation after mild COVID-19. Via MiXCR, TCRdb re-called the 5' RACE reads, giving one row per CDR3 protein. The table has some 160,000 distinct CDR3 sequences, 10% to 15% seen once. Sequencing was done on a sample of PBMCs or a T cell subset sorted from them (not recorded which). These receptors all stem from a man in his late teens or twenties who had mild COVID-19 (a few samples of this study predate the infection). Cell type and time point are not known.

The chain couples TRBV20-1 to TRBJ2-1; 8 nucleotides align to TRBD2. After removal of 0 bases from V and 4 bases from J, the junction contained 5 bases not matched to a gene. Germline CDR1 DFQATT, CDR2 SNEGSKA (reference sequence). The CDR3 sequence is 15 residues long. The DNA for the CDR3 is TGCAGTGCTAGAGATCCTCGCGGGGGGTACAATGAGCAGTTCTTC. Amino acids: CSARDPRGGYNEQFF.

Here the CDR3 DNA reads TGTGCCAGCAGTAGGACAGTACCGTGGGAGCAGTACTTC. This codes for CASSRTVPWEQYF. The chain combines TRBV27 with TRBJ2-7; D may be TRBD1 (6 bases). The ends were cut back, 5 bases at V and 7 bases at J, with 15 bases in the middle. CDR3 length equals 13 residues. Germline CDR1 MNHEY, CDR2 SMNVEV (reference sequence).

The V gene is TRBV7-2, the J gene TRBJ2-3; D is perhaps TRBD1 (5 bases). Germline CDR1 and CDR2: SGHTA and FQGNSA. The CDR3 contains 15 residues. Between the trimmed V and J ends, which lost 5 bases and 0 bases, there was a span of 12 bases. For the CDR3, the DNA is TGTGCCAGCAGCCGCGTAGGGGATAGCACAGATACGCAGTATTTT. It yields the protein CASSRVGDSTDTQYF.

A few counts support this clonotype. V is TRBV20-1 and J is TRBJ1-5, with D uncertain. The V gene lost 6 bases and the J gene lost 2 bases, with 8 bases spanning the gap. In germline, CDR1 is DFQATT, CDR2 SNEGSKA (reference sequence). This CDR3 has 12 residues. The CDR3 region is CSALRGNQPQHF. CDR3 nucleotides: TGCAGTGCGCTCCGGGGCAATCAGCCCCAGCATTTT.

In this sample, this clonotype turned up a few times. V gene TRBV7-2 combines with J gene TRBJ1-1; possibly TRBD1 for D (6 bases). This CDR3 comprises 13 residues. Germline values: CDR1 SGHTA, CDR2 FQGNSA. With 3 bases removed from V and 7 bases from J, the gap between germline ends came to 12 bases. This chain's CDR3 is CASSLRGQLEAFF. In nucleotides, the CDR3 is TGTGCCAGCAGCTTGAGAGGACAGCTTGAAGCTTTCTTT.

The chain links TRBV18 to TRBJ1-1; D is unresolved. The germline V and J ends were trimmed by 2 bases and 4 bases, with 5 bases remaining between them. The CDR3 runs 12 residues. Germline assignment: CDR1 KGHSH and CDR2 LQKENI. CDR3 nucleotide sequence: TGTGCCAGCTCACCAGGGGTCACTGAAGCTTTCTTT. It is translated as CASSPGVTEAFF.

The V call is TRBV10-1, the J call TRBJ2-3, with a tentative D call TRBD2 (7 bases). V was shortened by 3 bases and J by 4 bases, with 17 bases between the two germline ends. The CDR3 runs 16 residues. The germline CDR1 and CDR2 sequences are WNHNN and SYGVQD (reference sequence). CDR3: CASSELRGGQADTQYF. The CDR3 nucleotides are TGCGCCAGCAGTGAATTAAGGGGGGGGCAGGCAGATACGCAGTATTTT.

The genes are TRBV19 and TRBJ2-1; 7 bases are a match to TRBD2. The V and J ends lost 4 bases and 7 bases, in that order; junction bases with no gene match: 13. The CDR3 spans 16 residues. Germline CDR1 and CDR2: LNHDA and SQIVND (reference sequence). Here the CDR3 DNA reads TGTGCCAGTAGTACTAATAGCGGGCGCCACTTGAATGAGCAGTTCTTC. Residues: CASSTNSGRHLNEQFF. Based on the CDR3 plus reference TRBV19 and TRBJ2-1, the full variable domain is DGGITQSPKYLFRKEGQNVTLSCEQNLNHDAMYWYRQDPGQGLRLIYYSQIVNDFQKGDIAEGYSVSREKKESFPLTVTSAQKNPTAFYLCASSTNSGRHLNEQFFGPGTRLTVL.

The gene calls are TRBV5-6 and TRBJ2-7, with TRBD1 matching over 10 bases. Trimming removed 5 bases from V and 3 bases from J; junction bases left unmatched: 5. This CDR3 has 14 residues. CDR1 SGHDT and CDR2 YYEEEE come from the germline V gene. CDR3 DNA: TGTGCCAGCAGACGGACAGGGGGTCTCTACGAGCAGTACGTC. Translated: CASRRTGGLYEQYV.